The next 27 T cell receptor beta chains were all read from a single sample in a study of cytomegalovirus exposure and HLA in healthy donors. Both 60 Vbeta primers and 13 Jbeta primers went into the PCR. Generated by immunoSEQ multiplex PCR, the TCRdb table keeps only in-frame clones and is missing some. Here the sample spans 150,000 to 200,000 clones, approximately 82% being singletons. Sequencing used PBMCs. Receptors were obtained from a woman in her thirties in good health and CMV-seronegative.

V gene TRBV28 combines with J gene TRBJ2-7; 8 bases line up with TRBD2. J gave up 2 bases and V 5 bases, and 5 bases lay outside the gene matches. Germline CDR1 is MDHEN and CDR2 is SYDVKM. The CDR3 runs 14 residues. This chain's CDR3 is CASSPGGGPYEQYF. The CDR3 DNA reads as TGTGCCAGCAGTCCGGGAGGGGGGCCCTACGAGCAGTACTTC. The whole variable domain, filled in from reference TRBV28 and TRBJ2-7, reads DVKVTQSSRYLVKRTGEKVFLECVQDMDHENMFWYRQDPGLGLRLIYFSYDVKMKEKGDIPEGYSVSREKKERFSLILESASTNQTSMYLCASSPGGGPYEQYFGPGTRLTVT.

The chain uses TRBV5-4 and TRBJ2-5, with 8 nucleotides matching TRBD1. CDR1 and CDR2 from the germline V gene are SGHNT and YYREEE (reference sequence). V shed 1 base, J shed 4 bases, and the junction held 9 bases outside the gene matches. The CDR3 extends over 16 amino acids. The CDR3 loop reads CASSLNRRGPSETQYF. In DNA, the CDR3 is TGTGCCAGCAGCTTGAATCGCAGGGGGCCCTCAGAGACCCAGTACTTC. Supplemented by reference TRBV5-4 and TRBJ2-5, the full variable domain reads ETGVTQSPTHLIKTRGQQVTLRCSSQSGHNTVSWYQQALGQGPQFIFQYYREEENGRGNFPPRFSGLQFPNYSSELNVNALELDDSALYLCASSLNRRGPSETQYFGPGTRLLVL.

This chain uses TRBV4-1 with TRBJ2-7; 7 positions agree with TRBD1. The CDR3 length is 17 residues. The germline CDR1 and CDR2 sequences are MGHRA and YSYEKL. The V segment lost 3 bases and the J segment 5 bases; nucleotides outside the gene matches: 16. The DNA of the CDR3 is TGCGCCAGCAGCCAGGGACGACAGGGACCGGGTATCAACGAGCAGTACTTC. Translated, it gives CASSQGRQGPGINEQYF.

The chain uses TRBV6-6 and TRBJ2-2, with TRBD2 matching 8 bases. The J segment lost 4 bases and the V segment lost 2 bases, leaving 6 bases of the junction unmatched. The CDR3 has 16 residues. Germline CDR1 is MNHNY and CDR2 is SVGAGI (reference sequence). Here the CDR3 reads CASSYEAGEITGELFF. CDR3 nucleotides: TGTGCCAGCAGTTACGAAGCGGGAGAGATCACCGGGGAGCTGTTTTTT.

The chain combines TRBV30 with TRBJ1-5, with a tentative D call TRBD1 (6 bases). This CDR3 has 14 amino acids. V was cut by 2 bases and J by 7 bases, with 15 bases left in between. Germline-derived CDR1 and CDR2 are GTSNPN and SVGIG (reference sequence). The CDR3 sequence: CAWSTNRARQPQHF. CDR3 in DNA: TGTGCCTGGAGTACAAACAGGGCGCGGCAGCCCCAGCATTTT. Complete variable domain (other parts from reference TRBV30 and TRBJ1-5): SQTIHQWPATLVQPVGSPLSLECTVEGTSNPNLYWYRQAAGRGLQLLFYSVGIGQISSEVPQNLSASRPQDRQFILSSKKLLLSDSGFYLCAWSTNRARQPQHFGDGTRLSIL.

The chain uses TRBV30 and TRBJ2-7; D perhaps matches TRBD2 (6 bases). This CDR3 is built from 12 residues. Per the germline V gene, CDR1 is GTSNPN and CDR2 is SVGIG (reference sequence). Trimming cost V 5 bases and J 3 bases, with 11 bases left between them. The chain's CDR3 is CAWGGGVYEQYF. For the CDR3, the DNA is TGTGCCTGGGGTGGCGGGGTCTACGAGCAGTACTTC. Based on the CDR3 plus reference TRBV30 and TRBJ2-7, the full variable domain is SQTIHQWPATLVQPVGSPLSLECTVEGTSNPNLYWYRQAAGRGLQLLFYSVGIGQISSEVPQNLSASRPQDRQFILSSKKLLLSDSGFYLCAWGGGVYEQYFGPGTRLTVT.

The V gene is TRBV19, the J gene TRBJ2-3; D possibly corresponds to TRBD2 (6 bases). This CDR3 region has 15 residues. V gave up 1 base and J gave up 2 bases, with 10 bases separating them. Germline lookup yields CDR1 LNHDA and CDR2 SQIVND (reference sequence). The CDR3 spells CASSIVGGVTDTQYF. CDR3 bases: TGTGCCAGTAGTATAGTTGGAGGGGTCACAGATACGCAGTATTTT.

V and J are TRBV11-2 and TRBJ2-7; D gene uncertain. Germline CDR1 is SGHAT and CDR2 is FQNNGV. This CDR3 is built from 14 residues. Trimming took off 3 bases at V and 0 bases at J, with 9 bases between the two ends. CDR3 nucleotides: TGTGCCAGCAGCTTGATTGCCGGCTCCTACGAGCAGTACTTC. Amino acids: CASSLIAGSYEQYF.

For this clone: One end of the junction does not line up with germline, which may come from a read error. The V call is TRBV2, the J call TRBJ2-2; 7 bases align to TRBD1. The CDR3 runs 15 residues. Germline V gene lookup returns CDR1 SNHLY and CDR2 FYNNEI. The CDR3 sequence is CASSPTGVRTGALFF. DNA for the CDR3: TGTGCCAGCAGTCCCACAGGGGTTAGAACCGGGGCGCTGTTTTTT.

CDR3 sequence: CASSPGLRETQYF. The DNA for the CDR3 is TGTGCCAGCTCACCAGGGCTCCGGGAGACCCAGTACTTC. The chain couples TRBV18 to TRBJ2-5; no definite D call. The CDR3 has 13 amino acids. With 2 bases removed from V and 5 bases from J, the gap between germline ends came to 9 bases. Germline V gene sequence: CDR1 KGHSH, CDR2 LQKENI.

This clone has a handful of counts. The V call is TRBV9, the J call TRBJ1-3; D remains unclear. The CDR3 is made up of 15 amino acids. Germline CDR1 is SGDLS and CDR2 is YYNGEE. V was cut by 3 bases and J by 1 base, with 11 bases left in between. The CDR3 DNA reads TGTGCCAGCAGCGGAGAGGCTTCGTCTGGAAACACCATATATTTT. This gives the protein CASSGEASSGNTIYF.

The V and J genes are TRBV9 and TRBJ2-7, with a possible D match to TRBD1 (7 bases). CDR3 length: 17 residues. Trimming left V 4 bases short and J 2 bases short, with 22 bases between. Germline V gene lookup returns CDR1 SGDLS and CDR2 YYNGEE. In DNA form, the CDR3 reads TGTGCCAGCAGCCCTTCAGGGGGGATGCGGTACACCTACGAGCAGTACTTC. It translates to CASSPSGGMRYTYEQYF. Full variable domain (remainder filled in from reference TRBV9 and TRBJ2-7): DSGVTQTPKHLITATGQRVTLRCSPRSGDLSVYWYQQSLDQGLQFLIQYYNGEERAKGNILERFSAQQFPDLHSELNLSSLELGDSALYFCASSPSGGMRYTYEQYFGPGTRLTVT.

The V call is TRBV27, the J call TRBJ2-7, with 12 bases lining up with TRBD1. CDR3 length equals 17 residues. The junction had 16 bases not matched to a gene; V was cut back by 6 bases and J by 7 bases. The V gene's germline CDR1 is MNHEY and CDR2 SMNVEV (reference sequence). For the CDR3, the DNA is TGTGCCAGCAGCCCAAATACCCCGGGACAGGGGGCGCGGGAGCAGTACTTC. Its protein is CASSPNTPGQGAREQYF.

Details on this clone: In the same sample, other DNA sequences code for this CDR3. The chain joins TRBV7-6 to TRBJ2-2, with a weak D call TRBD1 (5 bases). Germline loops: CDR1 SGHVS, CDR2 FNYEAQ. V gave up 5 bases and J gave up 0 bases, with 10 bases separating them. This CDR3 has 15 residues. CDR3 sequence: CASSGQGTNTGELFF. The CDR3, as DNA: TGTGCCAGCAGCGGGCAGGGCACGAACACCGGGGAGCTGTTTTTT. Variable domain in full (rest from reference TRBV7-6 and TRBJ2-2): GAGVSQSPRYKVTKRGQDVALRCDPISGHVSLYWYRQALGQGPEFLTYFNYEAQQDKSGLPNDRFSAERPEGSISTLTIQRTEQRDSAMYRCASSGQGTNTGELFFGEGSRLTVL.

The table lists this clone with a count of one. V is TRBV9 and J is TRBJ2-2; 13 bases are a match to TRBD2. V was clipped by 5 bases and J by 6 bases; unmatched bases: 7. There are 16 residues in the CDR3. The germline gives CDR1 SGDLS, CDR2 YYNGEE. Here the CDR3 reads CASSATSGGAPGELFF. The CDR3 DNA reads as TGTGCCAGCAGTGCCACTAGCGGGGGGGCTCCCGGGGAGCTGTTTTTT.

The CDR3 nucleotides are TGTGCCAGCAGCGGACAGCCCTCTGGAAACACCATATATTTT. This translates into CASSGQPSGNTIYF. The V gene is TRBV28, the J gene TRBJ1-3, with TRBD1 as a possible D gene (6 bases). The V gene's germline CDR1 is MDHEN and CDR2 SYDVKM. The CDR3 loop spans 14 amino acids. Trimming cost V 6 bases and J 0 bases, with 9 bases left between them.

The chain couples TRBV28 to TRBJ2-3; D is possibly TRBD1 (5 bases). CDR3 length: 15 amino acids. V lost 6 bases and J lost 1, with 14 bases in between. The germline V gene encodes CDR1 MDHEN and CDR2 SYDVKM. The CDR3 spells CASRSGQAGTDTQYF. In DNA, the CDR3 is TGTGCCAGCAGATCAGGGCAGGCGGGCACAGATACGCAGTATTTT.

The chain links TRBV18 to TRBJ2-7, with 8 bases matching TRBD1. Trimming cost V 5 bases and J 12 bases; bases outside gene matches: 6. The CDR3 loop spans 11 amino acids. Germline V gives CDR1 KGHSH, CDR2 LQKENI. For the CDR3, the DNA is TGTGCCAGCTCAGACGGAGGGACAGGGTACTTC. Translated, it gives CASSDGGTGYF.

CDR3 in DNA: TGCGCCAGCAGCGCTATAGCGGGAGGGCCCACCGGGGAGCTGTTTTTT. This sequence encodes CASSAIAGGPTGELFF. The V call is TRBV5-1, the J call TRBJ2-2; TRBD2 agrees at 11 bases. Per the germline V gene, CDR1 is SGHRS and CDR2 is YFSETQ. Trimming took 4 bases from V and 4 from J; bases not matched to a gene: 6. The CDR3 has 16 residues.

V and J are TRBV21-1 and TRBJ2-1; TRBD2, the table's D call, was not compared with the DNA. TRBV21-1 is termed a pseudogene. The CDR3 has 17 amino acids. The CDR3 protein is CASSITKPGTSSHEQFF. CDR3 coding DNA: TGTGCCAGCAGCATTACGAAACCCGGGACTAGCTCCCATGAGCAGTTCTTC.

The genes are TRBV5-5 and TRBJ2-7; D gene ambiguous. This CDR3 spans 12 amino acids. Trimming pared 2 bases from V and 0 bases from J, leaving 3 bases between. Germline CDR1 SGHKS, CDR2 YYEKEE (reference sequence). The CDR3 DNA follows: TGTGCCAGCAGCTTTTACTCCTACGAGCAGTACTTC. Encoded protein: CASSFYSYEQYF. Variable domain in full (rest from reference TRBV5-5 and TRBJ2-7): DAGVTQSPTHLIKTRGQQVTLRCSPISGHKSVSWYQQVLGQGPQFIFQYYEKEERGRGNFPDRFSARQFPNYSSELNVNALLLGDSALYLCASSFYSYEQYFGPGTRLTVT.

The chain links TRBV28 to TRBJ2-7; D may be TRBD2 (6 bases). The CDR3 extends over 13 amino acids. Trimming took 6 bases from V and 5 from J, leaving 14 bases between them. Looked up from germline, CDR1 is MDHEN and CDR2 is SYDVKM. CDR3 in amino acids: CASSPASVHEQYF. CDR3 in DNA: TGTGCCAGCAGCCCGGCTAGCGTCCACGAGCAGTACTTC.

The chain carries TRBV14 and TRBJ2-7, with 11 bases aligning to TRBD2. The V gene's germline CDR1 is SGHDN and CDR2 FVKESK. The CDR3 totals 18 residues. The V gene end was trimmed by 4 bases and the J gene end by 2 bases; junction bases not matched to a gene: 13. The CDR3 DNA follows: TGTGCCAGCAGCCGAGCGACTAGCGGGATTTCTACCGCCTACGAGCAGTACTTC. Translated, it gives CASSRATSGISTAYEQYF.

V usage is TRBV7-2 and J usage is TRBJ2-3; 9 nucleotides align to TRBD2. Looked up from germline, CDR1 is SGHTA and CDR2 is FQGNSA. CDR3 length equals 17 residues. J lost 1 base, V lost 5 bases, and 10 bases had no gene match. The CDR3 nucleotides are TGTGCCAGCAGCAAGCGGGGGGCGGGAGGGGGCACAGATACGCAGTATTTT. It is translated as CASSKRGAGGGTDTQYF.

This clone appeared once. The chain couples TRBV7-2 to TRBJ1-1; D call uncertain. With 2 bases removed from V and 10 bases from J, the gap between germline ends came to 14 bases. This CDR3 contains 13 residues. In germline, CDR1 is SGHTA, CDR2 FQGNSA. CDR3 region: CASSLSTRPIAFF. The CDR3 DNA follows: TGTGCCAGCAGCTTATCTACTAGGCCAATAGCTTTCTTT.

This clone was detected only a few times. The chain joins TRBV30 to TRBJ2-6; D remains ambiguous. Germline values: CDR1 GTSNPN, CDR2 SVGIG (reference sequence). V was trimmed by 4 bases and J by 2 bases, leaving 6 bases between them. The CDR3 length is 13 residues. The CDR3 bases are TGTGCCTGGAAAGCGACTGGGGCCAACGTCCTGACTTTC. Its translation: CAWKATGANVLTF.

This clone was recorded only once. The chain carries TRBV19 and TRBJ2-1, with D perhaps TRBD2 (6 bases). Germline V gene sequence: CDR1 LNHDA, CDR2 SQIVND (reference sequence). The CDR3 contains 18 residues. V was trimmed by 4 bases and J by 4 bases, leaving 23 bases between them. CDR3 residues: CASSKSSSPLASYNEQFF. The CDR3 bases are TGTGCCAGTAGTAAGTCCTCCAGTCCCCTAGCGAGTTACAATGAGCAGTTCTTC.